The rows below give T cell receptor beta chains drawn from one sample of a study of cytotoxic CD8 clonotypes in ibrutinib-treated CLL. Assay used: immunoSEQ multiplex PCR; TCRdb lists only in-frame clones, some missing. The profile shows tens of thousands of clones, roughly 50% of them singletons. Here the sequenced sample was PBMCs, taken at disease progression, from a patient treated with ibrutinib. The source is a human donor with chronic lymphocytic leukemia. CDR3s include the opening cysteine and the closing phenylalanine or tryptophan. Clone size is not always given. Where it is, it says once, few, many or a class for expanded clones.

v_call	clone_size	j_call	cdr3_aa
TRBV19	few	TRBJ1-1	CASGNRGRGDTEAFF
TRBV28	-	TRBJ1-2	CASSSGTHGTDGYTF
TRBV5-6	-	TRBJ2-7	CASSSRYEQYF
TRBV6-1	many	TRBJ1-6	CASHYNPENSPLHF
TRBV5-6	-	TRBJ2-1	CASTFVTLHEQFF
TRBV28	-	TRBJ2-3	CASSTPGGDTQYF
TRBV7-2	-	TRBJ2-1	CASSLGGVYNEQFF
TRBV15	-	TRBJ1-4	CATSGLRGMNEKLFF
TRBV4-3	-	TRBJ1-2	CASSQERSGAANYGYTF
TRBV9	-	TRBJ2-1	CASSPPVGLAGTYNEQFF
TRBV30	-	TRBJ2-3	CACGTASGHPSTDTQYF
TRBV6-5	-	TRBJ1-6	CASSYQMGSYNSPLHF
TRBV20-1	-	TRBJ2-1	CSVRTGNEQFF
TRBV6-5	-	TRBJ2-7	CASSLQGPPYEQYF
TRBV6-5	-	TRBJ2-1	CASRPPGGEQFF
TRBV19	-	TRBJ2-1	CASSIMGVAYNEQFF
TRBV7-8	-	TRBJ2-1	CASSLRGGFSYNEQFF
TRBV5-1	-	TRBJ1-2	CASTRTGGSYGYTF
TRBV4-2	few	TRBJ2-7	CASSQFPGLAGGDEQYF
TRBV29-1	-	TRBJ2-2	CSVSPGTVNTGELFF
TRBV18	-	TRBJ1-5	CASSPQQGSNQPQHF
TRBV2	-	TRBJ1-5	CASSVGTDRGYQPQHF
TRBV6-5	-	TRBJ1-1	CASSSGGNTEAFF
TRBV2	-	TRBJ1-3	CASSADRASGNTIYF
TRBV2	few	TRBJ2-3	CASITMDRDTDTQYF
TRBV7-2	-	TRBJ1-5	CASSLAPGSSNQPQHF
TRBV4-1	-	TRBJ2-7	CASSQGAGRALLEQYF
TRBV9	-	TRBJ2-2	CASSVTGQGTGELFF
TRBV7-9	-	TRBJ2-5	CASSSMGRETQYF
TRBV6-5	-	TRBJ2-7	CASSYSSGSLSSEQYF
TRBV28	-	TRBJ2-7	CASTLKGITVEQYF
TRBV28	few	TRBJ2-7	CASRLEDSTYEQYF
TRBV7-3	-	TRBJ2-5	CASSLGQGTGETQYF
TRBV29-1	-	TRBJ2-2	CSVPASGTGELFF
TRBV27	few	TRBJ1-5	CASSLGTRKPQHF
TRBV7-6	-	TRBJ2-7	CASSFGGGRASYEQYF
TRBV9	-	TRBJ1-1	CASSLLGQGGYTEAFF
TRBV2	-	TRBJ1-2	CASSEQPTGTKYNF
TRBV7-8	-	TRBJ2-2	CASSLFKRGNTGELFF
TRBV29-1	-	TRBJ1-5	CSVLGQGDQPQHF